This T cell receptor beta chain was profiled in a study of T-cell memory formation after mild COVID-19. In TCRdb, the 5' RACE reads were re-called with MiXCR into one record per CDR3 protein. The sample has about 340,000 distinct CDR3 sequences, under 25% seen once. CDR1 is MNHEY and CDR2 is SMNVEV in the germline V gene (reference sequence). The V gene lost 3 bases and the J gene lost 5 bases, with 19 bases spanning the gap. There are 16 residues in the CDR3. This chain links TRBV27 with TRBJ2-5; D tentatively fits TRBD1 or TRBD2 (5 bases each). The TCR originated in an adult woman who had mild COVID-19 (a few samples of this study predate the infection). Cell type and time point are not known. What was sequenced was PBMCs or a T cell subset sorted from them (not recorded which). CDR3 sequence (DNA): TGTGCCAGCAGTTTGGGGTTCTGGGGCCGGGGTGAGACCCAGTACTTC. It translates to CASSLGFWGRGETQYF.